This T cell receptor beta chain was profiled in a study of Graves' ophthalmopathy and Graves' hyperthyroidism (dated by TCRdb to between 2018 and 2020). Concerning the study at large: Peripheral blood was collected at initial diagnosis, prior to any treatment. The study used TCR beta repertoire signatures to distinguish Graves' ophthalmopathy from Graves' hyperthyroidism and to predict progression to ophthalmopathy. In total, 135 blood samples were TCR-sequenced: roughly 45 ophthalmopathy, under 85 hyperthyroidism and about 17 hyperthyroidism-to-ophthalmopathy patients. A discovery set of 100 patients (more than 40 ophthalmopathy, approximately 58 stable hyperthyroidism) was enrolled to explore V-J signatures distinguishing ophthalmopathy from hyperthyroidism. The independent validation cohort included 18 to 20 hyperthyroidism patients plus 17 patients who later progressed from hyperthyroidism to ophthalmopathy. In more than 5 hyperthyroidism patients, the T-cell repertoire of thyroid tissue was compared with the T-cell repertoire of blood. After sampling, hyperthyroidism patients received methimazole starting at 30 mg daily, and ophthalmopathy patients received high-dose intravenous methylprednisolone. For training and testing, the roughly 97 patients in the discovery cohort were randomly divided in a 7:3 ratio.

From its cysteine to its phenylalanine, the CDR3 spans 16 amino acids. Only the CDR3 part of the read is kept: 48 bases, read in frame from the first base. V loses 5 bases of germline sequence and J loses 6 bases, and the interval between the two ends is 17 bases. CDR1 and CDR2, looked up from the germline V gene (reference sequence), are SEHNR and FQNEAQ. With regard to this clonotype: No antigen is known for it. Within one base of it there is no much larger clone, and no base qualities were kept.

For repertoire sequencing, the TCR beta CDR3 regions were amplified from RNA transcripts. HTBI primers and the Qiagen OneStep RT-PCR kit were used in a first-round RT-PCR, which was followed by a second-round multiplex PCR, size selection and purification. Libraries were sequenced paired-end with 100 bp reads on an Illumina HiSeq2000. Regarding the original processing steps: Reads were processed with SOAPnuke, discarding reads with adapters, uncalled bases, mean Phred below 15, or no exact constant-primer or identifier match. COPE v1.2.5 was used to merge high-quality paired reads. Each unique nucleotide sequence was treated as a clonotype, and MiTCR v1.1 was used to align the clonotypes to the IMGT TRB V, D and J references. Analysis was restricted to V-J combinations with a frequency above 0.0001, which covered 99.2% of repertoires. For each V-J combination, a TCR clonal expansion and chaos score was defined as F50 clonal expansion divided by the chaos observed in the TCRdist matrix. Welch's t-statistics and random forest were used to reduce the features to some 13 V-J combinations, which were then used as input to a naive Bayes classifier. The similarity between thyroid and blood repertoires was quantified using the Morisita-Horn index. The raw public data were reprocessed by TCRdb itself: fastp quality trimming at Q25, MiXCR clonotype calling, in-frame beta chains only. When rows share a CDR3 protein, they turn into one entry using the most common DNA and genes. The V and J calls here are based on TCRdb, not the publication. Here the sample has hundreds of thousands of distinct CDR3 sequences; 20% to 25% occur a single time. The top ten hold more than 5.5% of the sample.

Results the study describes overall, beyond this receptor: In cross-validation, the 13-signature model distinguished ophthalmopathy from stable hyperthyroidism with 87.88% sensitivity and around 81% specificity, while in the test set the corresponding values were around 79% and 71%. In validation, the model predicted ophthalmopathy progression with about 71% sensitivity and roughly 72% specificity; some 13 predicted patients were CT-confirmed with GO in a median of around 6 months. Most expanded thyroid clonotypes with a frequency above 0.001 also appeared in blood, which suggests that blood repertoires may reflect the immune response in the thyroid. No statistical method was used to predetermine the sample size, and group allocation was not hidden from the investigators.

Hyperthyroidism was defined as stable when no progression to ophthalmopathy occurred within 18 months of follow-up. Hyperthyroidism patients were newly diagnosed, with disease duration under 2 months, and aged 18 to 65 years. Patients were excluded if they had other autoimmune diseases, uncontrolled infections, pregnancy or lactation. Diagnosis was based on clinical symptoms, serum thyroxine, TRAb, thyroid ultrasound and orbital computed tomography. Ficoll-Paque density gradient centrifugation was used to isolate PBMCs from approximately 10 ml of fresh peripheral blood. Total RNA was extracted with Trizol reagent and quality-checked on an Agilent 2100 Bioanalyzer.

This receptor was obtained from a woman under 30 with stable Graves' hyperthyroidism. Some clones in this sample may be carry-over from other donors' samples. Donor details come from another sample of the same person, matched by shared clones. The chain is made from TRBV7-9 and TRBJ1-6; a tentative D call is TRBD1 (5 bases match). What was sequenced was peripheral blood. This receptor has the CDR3 CASSLDPGRINSPLHF. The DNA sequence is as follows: TGTGCCAGCAGCCTAGATCCGGGACGTATTAATTCACCCCTCCACTTT.